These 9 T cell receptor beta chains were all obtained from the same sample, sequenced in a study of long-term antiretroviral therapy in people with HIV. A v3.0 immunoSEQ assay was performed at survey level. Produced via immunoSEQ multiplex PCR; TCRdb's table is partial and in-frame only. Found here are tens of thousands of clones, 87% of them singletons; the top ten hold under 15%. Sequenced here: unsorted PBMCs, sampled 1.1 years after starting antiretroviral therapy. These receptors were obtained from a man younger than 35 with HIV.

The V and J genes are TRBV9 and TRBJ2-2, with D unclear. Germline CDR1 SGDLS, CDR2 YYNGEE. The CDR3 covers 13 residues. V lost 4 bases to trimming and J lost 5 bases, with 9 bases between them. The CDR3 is CASSSRRTGELFF. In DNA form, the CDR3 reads TGTGCCAGCAGCTCTCGTCGGACCGGGGAGCTGTTTTTT.

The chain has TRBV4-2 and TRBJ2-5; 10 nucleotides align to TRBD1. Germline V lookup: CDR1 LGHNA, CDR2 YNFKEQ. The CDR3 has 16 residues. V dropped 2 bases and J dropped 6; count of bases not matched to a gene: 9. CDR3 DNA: TGTGCCAGCAGCCAATTAAAGACAGGGGGCCTAAAGACCCAGTACTTC. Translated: CASSQLKTGGLKTQYF.

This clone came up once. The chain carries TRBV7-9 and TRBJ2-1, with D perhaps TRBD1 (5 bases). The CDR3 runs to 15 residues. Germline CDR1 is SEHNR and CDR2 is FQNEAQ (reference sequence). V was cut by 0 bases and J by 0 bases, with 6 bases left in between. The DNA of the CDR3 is TGTGCCAGCAGCTTAGCCAGGGCCTCCTACAATGAGCAGTTCTTC. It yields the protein CASSLARASYNEQFF.

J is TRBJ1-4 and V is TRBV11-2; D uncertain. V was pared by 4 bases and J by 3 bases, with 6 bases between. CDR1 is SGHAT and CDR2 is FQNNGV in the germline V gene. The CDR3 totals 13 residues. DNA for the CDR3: TGTGCCAGCAGCTACGGGGCTAATGAAAAACTGTTTTTT. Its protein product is CASSYGANEKLFF.

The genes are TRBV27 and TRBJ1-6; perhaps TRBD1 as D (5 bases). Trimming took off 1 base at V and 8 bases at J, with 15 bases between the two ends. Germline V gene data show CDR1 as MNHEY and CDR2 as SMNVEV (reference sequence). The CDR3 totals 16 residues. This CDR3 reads CASSLLGQGDDSPLHF. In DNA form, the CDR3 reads TGTGCCAGCAGTTTATTGGGCCAGGGTGATGATTCACCCCTCCACTTT.

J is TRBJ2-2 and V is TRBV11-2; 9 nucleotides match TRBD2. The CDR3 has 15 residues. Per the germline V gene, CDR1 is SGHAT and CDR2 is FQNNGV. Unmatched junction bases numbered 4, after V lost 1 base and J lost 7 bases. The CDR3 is CASSLGAGGVGELFF. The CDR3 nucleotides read TGTGCCAGCAGCTTAGGCGCGGGGGGGGTCGGGGAGCTGTTTTTT.

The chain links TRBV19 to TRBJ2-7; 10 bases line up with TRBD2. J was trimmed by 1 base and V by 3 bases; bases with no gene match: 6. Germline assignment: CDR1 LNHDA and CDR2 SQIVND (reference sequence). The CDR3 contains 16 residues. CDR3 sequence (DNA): TGTGCCAGTAGTATCGAGAGCGGGAGGGTTTCCTACGAGCAGTACTTC. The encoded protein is CASSIESGRVSYEQYF.

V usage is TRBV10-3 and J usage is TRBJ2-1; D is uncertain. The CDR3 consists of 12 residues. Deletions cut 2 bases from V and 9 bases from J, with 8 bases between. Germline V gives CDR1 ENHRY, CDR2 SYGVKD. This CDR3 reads CAISERVTEQFF. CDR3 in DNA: TGTGCCATCAGTGAGAGGGTAACTGAGCAGTTCTTC.

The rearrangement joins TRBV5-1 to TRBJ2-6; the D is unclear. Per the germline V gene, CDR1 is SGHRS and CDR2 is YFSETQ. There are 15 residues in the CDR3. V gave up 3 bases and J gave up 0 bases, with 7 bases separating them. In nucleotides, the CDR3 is TGCGCCAGCAGCTACTCAAACTCTGGGGCCAACGTCCTGACTTTC. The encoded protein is CASSYSNSGANVLTF.